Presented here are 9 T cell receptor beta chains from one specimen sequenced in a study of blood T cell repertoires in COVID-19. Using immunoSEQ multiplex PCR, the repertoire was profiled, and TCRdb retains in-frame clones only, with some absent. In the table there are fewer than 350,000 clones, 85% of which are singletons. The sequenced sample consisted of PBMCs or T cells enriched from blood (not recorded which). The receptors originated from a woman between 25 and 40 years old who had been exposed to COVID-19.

The chain's CDR3 is CASSLDGQAAQPQHF. The CDR3 nucleotides read TGCGCCAGCAGCTTGGACGGACAGGCGGCACAGCCCCAGCATTTT. This chain uses TRBV5-1 with TRBJ1-5; 7 bases fit TRBD1. The CDR3 consists of 15 residues. Germline CDR1 and CDR2: SGHRS and YFSETQ. V lost 0 bases, J lost 7 bases, and 7 bases stayed unmatched.

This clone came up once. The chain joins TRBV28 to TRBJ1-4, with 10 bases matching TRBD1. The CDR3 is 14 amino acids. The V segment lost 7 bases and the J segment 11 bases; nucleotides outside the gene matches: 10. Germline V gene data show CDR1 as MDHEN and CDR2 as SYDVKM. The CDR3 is CASTPPGQGNKLFF. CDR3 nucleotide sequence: TGTGCCAGCACGCCACCGGGACAGGGGAATAAACTGTTTTTT.

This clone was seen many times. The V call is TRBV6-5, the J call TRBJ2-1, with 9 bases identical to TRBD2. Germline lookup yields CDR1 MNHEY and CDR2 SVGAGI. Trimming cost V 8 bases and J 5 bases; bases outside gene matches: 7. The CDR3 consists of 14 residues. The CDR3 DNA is TGTGCCAGCTCTACGGCGGGAGGGGACAATGAGCAGTTCTTC. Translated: CASSTAGGDNEQFF.

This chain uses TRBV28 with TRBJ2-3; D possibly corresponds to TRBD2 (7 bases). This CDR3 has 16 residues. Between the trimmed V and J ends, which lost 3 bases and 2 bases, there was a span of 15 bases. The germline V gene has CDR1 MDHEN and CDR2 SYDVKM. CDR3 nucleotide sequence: TGTGCCAGCAGTTTCCTAGGGGGAGGGACCACAGATACGCAGTATTTT. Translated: CASSFLGGGTTDTQYF.

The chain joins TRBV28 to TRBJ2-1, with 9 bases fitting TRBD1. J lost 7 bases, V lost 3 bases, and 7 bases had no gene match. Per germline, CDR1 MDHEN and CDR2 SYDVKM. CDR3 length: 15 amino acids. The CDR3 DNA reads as TGTGCCAGCAGTTTTGTAGGGACAGGGTATAATGAGCAGTTCTTC. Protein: CASSFVGTGYNEQFF. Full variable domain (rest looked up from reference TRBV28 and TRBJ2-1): DVKVTQSSRYLVKRTGEKVFLECVQDMDHENMFWYRQDPGLGLRLIYFSYDVKMKEKGDIPEGYSVSREKKERFSLILESASTNQTSMYLCASSFVGTGYNEQFFGPGTRLTVL.

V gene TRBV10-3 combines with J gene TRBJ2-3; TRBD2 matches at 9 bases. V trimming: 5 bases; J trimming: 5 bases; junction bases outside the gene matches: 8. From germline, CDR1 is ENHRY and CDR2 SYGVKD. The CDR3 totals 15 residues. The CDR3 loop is CAISPNSGGGDTQYF. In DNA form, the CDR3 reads TGTGCCATCAGTCCGAATAGCGGGGGAGGAGATACGCAGTATTTT.

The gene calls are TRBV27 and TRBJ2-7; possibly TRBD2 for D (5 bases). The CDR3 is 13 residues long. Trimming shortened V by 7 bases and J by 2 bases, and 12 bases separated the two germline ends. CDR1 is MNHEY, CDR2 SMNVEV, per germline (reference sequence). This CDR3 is CASNGISPYEQYF. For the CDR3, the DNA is TGTGCCAGCAACGGGATTTCGCCCTACGAGCAGTACTTC.

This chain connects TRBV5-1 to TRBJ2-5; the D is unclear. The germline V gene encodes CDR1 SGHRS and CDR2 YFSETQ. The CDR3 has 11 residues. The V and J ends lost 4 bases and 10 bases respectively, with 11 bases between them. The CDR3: CASSGTTHQYF. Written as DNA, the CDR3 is TGCGCCAGCAGCGGTACTACCCACCAGTACTTC.

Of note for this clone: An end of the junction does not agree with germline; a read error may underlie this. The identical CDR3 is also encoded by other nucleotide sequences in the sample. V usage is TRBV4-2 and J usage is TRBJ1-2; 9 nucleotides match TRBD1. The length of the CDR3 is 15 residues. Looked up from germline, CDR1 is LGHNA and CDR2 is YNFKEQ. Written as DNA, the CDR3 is TGTGCCAGCAGCCAGGACACAGGGGGCTCGATCGGCTACACTTTC. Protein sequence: CASSQDTGGSIGYTF.